This T cell receptor (beta chain) was sequenced during a study of blood T cells in healthy people across ages. A second roughly 6 to 11 cycle PCR used barcoded and J-beta primers. MiXCR, run by TCRdb on the 5' RACE reads, gives a single entry per CDR3 protein. The sample has 800,000 to 1,300,000 distinct CDR3 sequences, 25% seen once; the top ten hold 0.65% to 0.75%. V lost 5 bases and J lost 10; bases outside the gene matches: 13. The CDR3 is made up of 16 amino acids. Germline-derived CDR1 and CDR2 are KGHDR and SFDVKD. The sample also formed part of further work on T cells of mothers and their children. This second study notes: Each 15 ul cDNA reaction used roughly 1.6 ug RNA; all RNA was used. Related mother-child pairs shared slightly more overlap than unrelated pairs, but the difference was non-significant.

This chain links TRBV24-1 with TRBJ2-1; 10 bases align to TRBD2. The sequenced sample was blood. This clonotype was obtained from a girl aged 2-9 years in good health. The CDR3 region is CATSVGSGRAVREQFF. As DNA, the CDR3 is TGTGCCACCAGTGTAGGCAGCGGGAGGGCCGTTAGGGAGCAGTTCTTC.